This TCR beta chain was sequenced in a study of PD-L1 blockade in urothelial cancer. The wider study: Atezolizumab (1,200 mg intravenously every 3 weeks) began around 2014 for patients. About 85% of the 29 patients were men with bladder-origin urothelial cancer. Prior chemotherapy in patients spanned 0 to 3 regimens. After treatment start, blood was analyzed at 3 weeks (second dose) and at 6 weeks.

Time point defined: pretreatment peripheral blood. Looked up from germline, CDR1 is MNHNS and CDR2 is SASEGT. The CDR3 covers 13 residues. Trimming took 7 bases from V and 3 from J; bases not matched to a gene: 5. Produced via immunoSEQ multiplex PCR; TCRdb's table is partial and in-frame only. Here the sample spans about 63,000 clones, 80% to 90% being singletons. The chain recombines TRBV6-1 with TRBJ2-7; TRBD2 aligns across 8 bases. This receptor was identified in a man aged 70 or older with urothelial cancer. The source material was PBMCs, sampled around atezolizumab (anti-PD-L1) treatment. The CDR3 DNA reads TGTGCCAGCAACGAGGCGGGGGGCTACGAGCAGTACTTC. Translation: CASNEAGGYEQYF.